The 16 T cell receptor beta chains below all came from one sample that was sequenced in a study of cytomegalovirus exposure and HLA in healthy donors. PCR employed 60 Vbeta and 13 Jbeta primers. The method was immunoSEQ multiplex PCR; TCRdb's version includes in-frame clones alone and lacks a portion of them. The data contain approximately 110,000 clones, 65% of them singletons. Sequenced sample: PBMCs. The receptors stem from a man aged 25-45 years in good health and CMV-seropositive.

The chain links TRBV5-1 to TRBJ2-3; no clear D. Trimming took 7 bases from V and 4 from J, leaving 25 bases between them. The CDR3 length is 17 residues. Per the germline V gene, CDR1 is SGHRS and CDR2 is YFSETQ. DNA for the CDR3: TGCGCCAGCGTACTCGGCCCCAGGTCTACTGATTCAGATACGCAGTATTTT. It codes for CASVLGPRSTDSDTQYF.

The chain recombines TRBV2 with TRBJ2-3; 7 nucleotides align to TRBD2. The CDR3 has 16 residues. Unmatched junction bases numbered 10, after V lost 3 bases and J lost 4 bases. Per the germline V gene, CDR1 is SNHLY and CDR2 is FYNNEI. Here the CDR3 reads CASSDGGTRGPDTQYF. In nucleotides, the CDR3 is TGTGCCAGCAGTGACGGGGGGACTCGCGGTCCAGATACGCAGTATTTT.

V gene TRBV18 combines with J gene TRBJ2-2; TRBD2 aligns across 7 bases. The CDR3 sequence is 14 residues long. Germline CDR1 reads KGHSH; CDR2 reads LQKENI. The junction had 1 base not matched to a gene; V was cut back by 3 bases and J by 3 bases. The CDR3 here is CASSPGLYTGELFF. CDR3 coding DNA: TGTGCCAGCTCACCGGGACTATACACCGGGGAGCTGTTTTTT.

The chain links TRBV7-9 to TRBJ2-1, with a possible D match to TRBD2 (5 bases). The CDR3 totals 15 residues. Trimming took off 4 bases at V and 0 bases at J, with 10 bases between the two ends. The germline V gene encodes CDR1 SEHNR and CDR2 FQNEAQ (reference sequence). CDR3 residues: CASSSSLFSYNEQFF. CDR3 DNA sequence: TGTGCCAGCAGCTCTAGCCTCTTCTCCTACAATGAGCAGTTCTTC.

This clone was picked up one time. The chain has TRBV6-5 and TRBJ1-1, with D uncertain. The CDR3 has 15 residues. V was cut by 4 bases and J by 0 bases, with 12 bases left in between. Germline CDR1 reads MNHEY; CDR2 reads SVGAGI. The CDR3 reads CASSSSGSLNTEAFF. The CDR3 coding sequence is TGTGCCAGCAGTTCCTCGGGCAGCCTGAACACTGAAGCTTTCTTT.

J is TRBJ1-5 and V is TRBV30; D not resolved. The germline CDR1 and CDR2 sequences are GTSNPN and SVGIG (reference sequence). This CDR3 contains 14 residues. Trimming shortened V by 2 bases and J by 2 bases, and 10 bases separated the two germline ends. The CDR3 loop reads CAWSKLLGNQPQHF. The CDR3 DNA follows: TGTGCCTGGAGTAAGCTCCTGGGCAATCAGCCCCAGCATTTT.

This clone has only a few counts. The gene calls are TRBV25-1 and TRBJ2-7; D might be TRBD1 (6 bases). The CDR3 loop spans 13 amino acids. CDR1 is MGHDK and CDR2 is SYGVNS in the germline V gene. V was shortened by 4 bases and J by 2 bases, with 9 bases between the two germline ends. The CDR3, as DNA: TGTGCCAGCAGTGCACGGACAGCCTACGAGCAGTACTTC. Its protein is CASSARTAYEQYF.

This clone has only one observation. The chain has TRBV6-6 and TRBJ2-2; 7 nucleotides line up with TRBD1. Trimming cost V 0 bases and J 5 bases; bases outside gene matches: 6. Germline CDR1 is MNHNY and CDR2 is SVGAGI (reference sequence). The CDR3 consists of 16 residues. CDR3 nucleotide sequence: TGTGCCAGCAGTTACTCAGAGGGGGCGCCGACCGGGGAGCTGTTTTTT. Protein sequence: CASSYSEGAPTGELFF.

The CDR3, as DNA: TGCGCCAGCTCGAGGGGGGGGGACTACGAGCAGTACTTC. Amino acids: CASSRGGDYEQYF. The chain carries TRBV5-1 and TRBJ2-5, with D perhaps matching TRBD2 (7 bases). The J call may be faulty, since TRBJ2-7 better matches the DNA end. The CDR3 runs 13 residues. In germline, CDR1 is SGHRS, CDR2 YFSETQ.

This clone was seen a single time. The V gene is TRBV14, the J gene TRBJ2-1; 8 nucleotides match TRBD2. The CDR3 runs to 17 residues. Trimming cost V 0 bases and J 6 bases; bases outside gene matches: 10. Germline V CDR1 and CDR2: SGHDN, FVKESK. CDR3 sequence: CASSQERAGTRGNEQFF. CDR3 DNA sequence: TGTGCCAGCAGCCAAGAAAGGGCCGGGACTAGAGGCAATGAGCAGTTCTTC.

The chain combines TRBV2 with TRBJ2-2, with TRBD2 identical over 9 bases. The CDR3 is made up of 16 amino acids. The germline V gene has CDR1 SNHLY and CDR2 FYNNEI. Germline trimming cut 7 bases from V and 0 bases from J; bases unmatched to any gene: 6. The CDR3 coding sequence is TGTGCCAGCACCCCGGCGGGAGGGACGAACACCGGGGAGCTGTTTTTT. This codes for CASTPAGGTNTGELFF.

This chain links TRBV6-1 with TRBJ1-1, with D uncertain. The length of the CDR3 is 13 residues. Trimming took 7 bases from V and 0 from J, leaving 9 bases between them. CDR1 and CDR2 (germline): MNHNS, SASEGT. The CDR3 DNA reads as TGTGCCAGCACCCCCCATGTGAACACTGAAGCTTTCTTT. Translation gives CASTPHVNTEAFF.

This clone was observed a handful of times. V is TRBV30 and J is TRBJ1-5, with a possible D match to TRBD1 (6 bases). V was trimmed by 3 bases and J by 6 bases, leaving 18 bases between them. CDR3 length: 15 residues. Germline assignment: CDR1 GTSNPN and CDR2 SVGIG (reference sequence). The CDR3 reads CAWSPGGGAGQPQHF. The CDR3, as DNA: TGTGCCTGGAGCCCTGGGGGGGGCGCGGGTCAGCCCCAGCATTTT.

The chain has TRBV6-1 and TRBJ1-5; 7 nucleotides align to TRBD1. Germline V gene data show CDR1 as MNHNS and CDR2 as SASEGT. CDR3 length: 15 residues. With 5 bases clipped from V and 6 bases from J, the junction kept 10 bases outside the gene matches. CDR3 loop: CASSRTGRQGQPQHF. The CDR3 DNA sequence: TGTGCCAGCAGTCGGACAGGACGGCAAGGTCAGCCCCAGCATTTT.

The CDR3 reads CASSVRDTGNTIYF. CDR3 sequence (DNA): TGTGCCAGCAGCGTCCGGGACACTGGAAACACCATATATTTT. The gene calls are TRBV9 and TRBJ1-3; D is perhaps TRBD1 (6 bases). The CDR3 has 14 amino acids. Germline CDR1 and CDR2: SGDLS and YYNGEE. V was shortened by 2 bases and J by 2 bases, with 8 bases between the two germline ends.

The chain recombines TRBV27 with TRBJ1-5; 7 positions match TRBD1. CDR1 MNHEY and CDR2 SMNVEV come from the germline V gene (reference sequence). Losses at the gene ends were 7 bases for V and 1 base for J; bases not matched to a gene: 4. This CDR3 comprises 14 residues. CDR3: CASKPGQSNQPQHF. The CDR3 DNA is TGTGCCAGCAAACCGGGACAGAGCAATCAGCCCCAGCATTTT.